Each of the 10 T cell receptor beta chains below was sequenced from the same sample in a study of patients and donors after allogeneic stem cell transplantation. TCRdb re-derived calls from the RT-PCR reads in MiXCR, one entry per CDR3 protein. The profile shows 800,000 to 1,000,000 distinct CDR3 sequences, about a sixth of them singletons. The sequenced material came from blood, either unsorted or a sorted T cell fraction (not recorded which). Receptors were obtained from a human donor who was either an allogeneic HSCT recipient or a stem cell or donor lymphocyte infusion donor (not recorded which). It is not recorded whose cells these are; they may come from a transplant donor.

This clonotype was counted between two and nine times. This chain links TRBV12-3 or TRBV12-4 with TRBJ2-7; possibly TRBD1 for D (6 bases). The ends were cut back, 7 bases at V and 3 bases at J, with 16 bases in the middle. The CDR3 consists of 14 residues. CDR3 sequence: CASNGQGLDYEQYF. The CDR3 bases are TGTGCCAGCAACGGGCAGGGGCTTGACTACGAGCAGTACTTC.

The table lists this clonotype with many counts. The chain combines TRBV28 with TRBJ1-1; D may be TRBD1 (5 bases). The ends were cut back, 1 base at V and 4 bases at J, with 13 bases in the middle. This CDR3 region has 15 residues. Germline loops: CDR1 MDHEN, CDR2 SYDVKM. CDR3 sequence (DNA): TGTGCCAGCAGTTTATCAGCGGGGCTTAGCACTGAAGCTTTCTTT. Its translation: CASSLSAGLSTEAFF.

CDR3 in amino acids: CATSDSRRPSPLHF. DNA of the CDR3: TGTGCCACCAGTGATTCCCGGCGCCCTTCACCCCTCCACTTT. V and J are TRBV24-1 and TRBJ1-6; D remains ambiguous. This CDR3 has 14 residues. The germline V and J ends were trimmed by 2 bases and 9 bases, with 10 bases remaining between them. CDR1 and CDR2 (germline): KGHDR, SFDVKD.

This clonotype has a handful of counts. CDR3 residues: CSARWVASEAFF. CDR3 in DNA: TGCAGTGCTAGATGGGTGGCCTCTGAAGCTTTCTTT. The chain is built from TRBV20-1 and TRBJ1-1; D uncertain. V was cut by 2 bases and J by 6 bases, with 10 bases left in between. The CDR3 spans 12 residues. Germline CDR1 DFQATT, CDR2 SNEGSKA (reference sequence).

The rearrangement joins TRBV7-6 to TRBJ2-1, with 7 bases matching TRBD1. The V segment lost 5 bases and the J segment 3 bases; nucleotides outside the gene matches: 16. CDR1 and CDR2 from the germline V gene are SGHVS and FNYEAQ. This CDR3 comprises 18 residues. CDR3 coding DNA: TGTGCCAGCAGCATCACCCCGGCGGAACAGGGGTTCTACAATGAGCAGTTCTTC. The encoded protein is CASSITPAEQGFYNEQFF.

This clonotype was found many times. The gene calls are TRBV29-1 and TRBJ2-2, with TRBD2 as a possible D gene (5 bases). This CDR3 comprises 15 residues. V lost 0 bases to trimming and J lost 0 bases, with 8 bases between them. CDR1 is SQVTM, CDR2 ANQGSEA, per germline. DNA for the CDR3: TGCAGCGTTGAAGATTTAGCGACGAACACCGGGGAGCTGTTTTTT. It encodes CSVEDLATNTGELFF.

This clonotype showed up just a few times. The chain recombines TRBV5-1 with TRBJ2-2; possible D gene TRBD2, 5 bases. Trimming cost V 6 bases and J 5 bases, with 11 bases left between them. This CDR3 has 13 amino acids. The V gene's germline CDR1 is SGHRS and CDR2 YFSETQ. CDR3 nucleotides: TGCGCCAGCAACCCCCGGGATACCGGGGAGCTGTTTTTT. Its translation: CASNPRDTGELFF. Complete variable domain (other parts from reference TRBV5-1 and TRBJ2-2): KAGVTQTPRYLIKTRGQQVTLSCSPISGHRSVSWYQQTPGQGLQFLFEYFSETQRNKGNFPGRFSGRQFSNSRSEMNVSTLELGDSALYLCASNPRDTGELFFGEGSRLTVL.

This clonotype occurred a few times. J is TRBJ1-2 and V is TRBV2, with TRBD1 as a possible D gene (5 bases). The CDR3 loop spans 14 amino acids. Germline V gene sequence: CDR1 SNHLY, CDR2 FYNNEI. V gave up 7 bases and J gave up 4 bases, with 16 bases separating them. CDR3 coding DNA: TGTGCCAGCAAGGTCCGTGGGCAGGGCTATGGCTACACCTTC. Translation: CASKVRGQGYGYTF.

This clonotype was detected a few times. CDR3 sequence: CASSQAGTASIETQYF. Here the CDR3 DNA reads TGTGCCAGCAGCCAAGCAGGGACTGCTTCGATCGAGACCCAGTACTTC. J is TRBJ2-5 and V is TRBV3-1; tentatively, D is TRBD2 (6 bases). Looked up from germline, CDR1 is LGHDT and CDR2 is YNNKEL (reference sequence). The CDR3 has 16 residues. Trimming removed 1 base from V and 5 bases from J, with 17 bases in between.

This clonotype came up a few times. The chain carries TRBV7-2 and TRBJ2-3; no clear D gene. V dropped 7 bases and J dropped 0 bases, with 8 bases sitting between them. This CDR3 contains 13 residues. Germline CDR1 and CDR2: SGHTA and FQGNSA. The CDR3 is CASTRVSTDTQYF. CDR3 nucleotide sequence: TGTGCCAGCACCCGCGTTAGCACAGATACGCAGTATTTT.